The sequence of this TCR beta chain was determined in a study of circulating and synovial CD4+ cells in juvenile arthritis. After removal of 4 bases from V and 1 base from J, the junction contained 0 bases not matched to a gene. This CDR3 region has 14 residues. In germline, CDR1 is ENHRY, CDR2 SYGVKD. Notes on this clone: Its antigen remains unknown.

Sequencing was performed with immunoSEQ multiplex PCR; in TCRdb, only in-frame clones are kept and a portion is missing. The table lists 30,000 to 40,000 clones, about 94% of them singletons, with 0.55% to 0.85% in the top ten. Broader study findings: Bulk blood CD4 repertoires were more diverse than these.

The sequenced material came from CD4+ T cells from blood. The TCR was taken from a human donor with juvenile idiopathic arthritis. The chain carries TRBV10-3 and TRBJ1-1; 10 bases match TRBD1. The CDR3 nucleotides are TGTGCCATCAGTGGACAGGGGGCGAACACTGAAGCTTTCTTT. Protein product: CAISGQGANTEAFF.